These 8 T cell receptor beta chains were sequenced from one sample in a study of CD8+ T cells in alopecia areata. Extracted RNA was reverse transcribed into cDNA, the sequencing template. Generated by immunoSEQ multiplex PCR, the TCRdb table keeps only in-frame clones and is missing some. The sample lists 150,000 to 200,000 clones; 45% to 60% were seen once. Sample treatment: oral pan-JAK inhibitor, 5-10 mg twice daily. The sequenced sample was CD8+ T cells sorted from blood, obtained between weeks 51 and 52, from a patient treated with tofacitinib. All receptors come from a human donor with alopecia areata.

The gene calls are TRBV7-2 and TRBJ2-1; TRBD2 aligns across 11 bases. Trimming took 5 bases from V and 4 from J; bases not matched to a gene: 7. Germline V CDR1 and CDR2: SGHTA, FQGNSA. This CDR3 contains 16 residues. The CDR3 DNA reads as TGTGCCAGCAGCCTTTTGGGACTAGCGGTATACAATGAGCAGTTCTTC. The encoded protein is CASSLLGLAVYNEQFF.

The rearrangement links TRBV4-1 to TRBJ2-1; D remains unclear. The CDR3 covers 12 residues. Germline V gene lookup returns CDR1 MGHRA and CDR2 YSYEKL. V was trimmed by 0 bases and J by 6 bases, leaving 3 bases between them. In DNA form, the CDR3 reads TGCGCCAGCAGCCAAGAGGTCAATGAGCAGTTCTTC. It encodes CASSQEVNEQFF.

Written as DNA, the CDR3 is TGCAGCGTGGCAGGAGGCAGGGACTCTGGAAACACCATATATTTT. Translated: CSVAGGRDSGNTIYF. The genes are TRBV29-1 and TRBJ1-3; D may be TRBD1 (5 bases). V was clipped by 6 bases and J by 0 bases, with 15 bases between them. In germline, CDR1 is SQVTM, CDR2 ANQGSEA. This CDR3 is built from 15 residues.

Many counts were recorded for this clone. This rearrangement joins TRBV7-2 to TRBJ2-7; possible D gene TRBD1, 6 bases. The length of the CDR3 is 15 residues. V was cut by 5 bases and J by 2 bases, with 16 bases left in between. Germline CDR1 SGHTA, CDR2 FQGNSA. The CDR3 sequence is CASSVFQGPTYEQYF. Written as DNA, the CDR3 is TGTGCCAGCAGCGTCTTCCAGGGGCCCACCTACGAGCAGTACTTC.

V is TRBV7-6 and J is TRBJ1-5, with D tentatively TRBD1 (6 bases). The germline V gene encodes CDR1 SGHVS and CDR2 FNYEAQ. Trimming removed 1 base from V and 5 bases from J, with 9 bases in between. The length of the CDR3 is 14 residues. The CDR3 region is CASSLVAGDQPQHF. For the CDR3, the DNA is TGTGCCAGCAGCTTAGTGGCAGGGGATCAGCCCCAGCATTTT.

The chain has TRBV7-9 and TRBJ2-5, with D hard to call. CDR3 length equals 13 residues. V was trimmed by 0 bases and J by 2 bases, leaving 4 bases between them. Germline loops: CDR1 SEHNR, CDR2 FQNEAQ (reference sequence). The CDR3, as DNA: TGTGCCAGCAGCTTAGCGGCACAAGAGACCCAGTACTTC. It is translated as CASSLAAQETQYF.

This chain joins TRBV5-1 and TRBJ1-4, with 10 bases matching TRBD1. With V trimmed by 1 base and J by 8 bases, 8 bases remained unmatched. In germline, CDR1 is SGHRS, CDR2 YFSETQ. The CDR3 is 16 amino acids. This CDR3 is CASSLSTGQGDEKLFF. CDR3 in DNA: TGCGCCAGCAGCTTGTCCACCGGACAGGGGGACGAAAAACTGTTTTTT.

The chain joins TRBV29-1 to TRBJ1-4; D unclear. The CDR3 consists of 10 residues. Germline CDR1 is SQVTM and CDR2 is ANQGSEA. V was trimmed by 4 bases and J by 8 bases, leaving 5 bases between them. CDR3 region: CSVGTEKLFF. CDR3 bases: TGCAGCGTTGGGACCGAAAAACTGTTTTTT.